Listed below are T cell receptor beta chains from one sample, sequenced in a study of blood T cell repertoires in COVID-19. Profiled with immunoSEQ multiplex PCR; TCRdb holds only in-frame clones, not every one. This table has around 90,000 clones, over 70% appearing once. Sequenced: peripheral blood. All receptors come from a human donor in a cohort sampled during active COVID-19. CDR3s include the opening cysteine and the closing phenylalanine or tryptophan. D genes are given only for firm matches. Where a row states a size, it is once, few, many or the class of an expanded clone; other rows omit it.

CDR3 protein: CASSLSSASSYEQYF; CDR3 DNA: TGTGCCAGCAGCTTATCTTCCGCTAGCTCCTACGAGCAGTACTTC; V gene: TRBV7-2; J gene: TRBJ2-7; CDR3 length: 15; D gene: NA; clone size: once
CDR3 protein: CASSVSPLPNTGELFF; CDR3 DNA: TGTGCCAGCAGCGTAAGCCCCCTTCCGAACACCGGGGAGCTGTTTTTT; V gene: TRBV7-9; J gene: TRBJ2-2; CDR3 length: 16; D gene: NA; clone size: NA
CDR3 protein: CASSDRDRGLAGTGYEQYF; CDR3 DNA: TGTGCCAGCAGCGACCGGGACAGGGGACTAGCGGGAACGGGCTACGAGCAGTACTTC; V gene: TRBV21-1; J gene: TRBJ2-7; CDR3 length: 19; D gene: NA; clone size: medium-sized
CDR3 protein: CASKEVGEGNSPLHF; CDR3 DNA: TGCGCCAGCAAGGAGGTTGGAGAAGGCAATTCACCCCTCCACTTT; V gene: TRBV5-1; J gene: TRBJ1-6; CDR3 length: 15; D gene: NA; clone size: few
CDR3 protein: CATSSSGNNSPLHF; CDR3 DNA: TGTGCCACCAGTTCCAGCGGGAATAATTCACCCCTCCACTTT; V gene: TRBV24-1; J gene: TRBJ1-6; CDR3 length: 14; D gene: NA; clone size: few
CDR3 protein: CASSVARGPYGEKLFF; CDR3 DNA: TGTGCCAGCAGTGTGGCCAGGGGGCCATATGGTGAAAAACTGTTTTTT; V gene: TRBV6-1; J gene: TRBJ1-4; CDR3 length: 16; D gene: TRBD1; clone size: NA
CDR3 protein: CASSLGGGTQHF; CDR3 DNA: TGTGCCAGCAGCTTGGGGGGGGGAACCCAGCATTTT; V gene: TRBV7-2; J gene: TRBJ1-5; CDR3 length: 12; D gene: NA; clone size: once
CDR3 protein: CASTSQGSNQPQHF; CDR3 DNA: TGTGCCAGCACCAGTCAGGGTAGCAATCAGCCCCAGCATTTT; V gene: TRBV28; J gene: TRBJ1-5; CDR3 length: 14; D gene: NA; clone size: few
CDR3 protein: CASTTGGVNTEAFF; CDR3 DNA: TGTGCCAGCACTACAGGGGGGGTGAACACTGAAGCTTTCTTT; V gene: TRBV28; J gene: TRBJ1-1; CDR3 length: 14; D gene: TRBD1; clone size: NA
CDR3 protein: CSASKGTSGSTYEQYF; CDR3 DNA: TGCAGTGCTAGTAAAGGGACTAGCGGGAGCACCTACGAGCAGTACTTC; V gene: TRBV20-1; J gene: TRBJ2-7; CDR3 length: 16; D gene: TRBD2; clone size: NA
CDR3 protein: CASSPPGHKSEKLFF; CDR3 DNA: TGTGCCAGCAGTCCACCGGGACATAAGTCCGAAAAACTGTTTTTT; V gene: TRBV6-5; J gene: TRBJ1-4; CDR3 length: 15; D gene: NA; clone size: NA
CDR3 protein: CATSGYLAGDGTGELFF; CDR3 DNA: TGTGCCACCAGTGGCTATCTAGCGGGAGATGGGACCGGGGAGCTGTTTTTT; V gene: TRBV24-1; J gene: TRBJ2-2; CDR3 length: 17; D gene: TRBD2; clone size: NA
CDR3 protein: CASRDFNQPQHF; CDR3 DNA: TGTGCCAGCCGGGACTTTAATCAGCCCCAGCATTTT; V gene: TRBV28; J gene: TRBJ1-5; CDR3 length: 12; D gene: NA; clone size: NA
CDR3 protein: CAWRGQVSTDTQYF; CDR3 DNA: TGTGCCTGGAGAGGACAGGTTAGCACAGATACGCAGTATTTT; V gene: TRBV30; J gene: TRBJ2-3; CDR3 length: 14; D gene: TRBD1; clone size: NA
CDR3 protein: CASSAAGWKYEQYF; CDR3 DNA: TGTGCCAGCAGCGCGGCAGGGTGGAAGTACGAGCAGTACTTC; V gene: TRBV14; J gene: TRBJ2-7; CDR3 length: 14; D gene: NA; clone size: NA
CDR3 protein: CASTARAGYSYEQYF; CDR3 DNA: TGTGCCAGCACCGCCCGAGCGGGATATTCCTACGAGCAGTACTTC; V gene: TRBV6-6; J gene: TRBJ2-7; CDR3 length: 15; D gene: TRBD2; clone size: NA
CDR3 protein: CASSPGQASNQPQHF; CDR3 DNA: TGCGCCAGCAGCCCGGGACAGGCTAGCAATCAGCCCCAGCATTTT; V gene: TRBV5-1; J gene: TRBJ1-5; CDR3 length: 15; D gene: TRBD1; clone size: NA
CDR3 protein: CASSLKGPGANTEAFF; CDR3 DNA: TGTGCCAGCAGCTTAAAGGGGCCAGGGGCGAACACTGAAGCTTTCTTT; V gene: TRBV7-3; J gene: TRBJ1-1; CDR3 length: 16; D gene: NA; clone size: NA
CDR3 protein: CASSLGTGHNQPQHF; CDR3 DNA: TGTGCCAGCAGCTTAGGGACAGGGCACAATCAGCCCCAGCATTTT; V gene: TRBV7-3; J gene: TRBJ1-5; CDR3 length: 15; D gene: TRBD1; clone size: NA
CDR3 protein: CAWSQDRGVYGNTIYF; CDR3 DNA: TGTGCCTGGAGTCAGGACCGGGGGGTCTACGGAAACACCATATATTTT; V gene: TRBV30; J gene: TRBJ1-3; CDR3 length: 16; D gene: NA; clone size: NA
CDR3 protein: CASSVQGRNTEAFF; CDR3 DNA: TGTGCCAGCAGTGTTCAGGGTAGGAACACTGAAGCTTTCTTT; V gene: TRBV2; J gene: TRBJ1-1; CDR3 length: 14; D gene: NA; clone size: NA
CDR3 protein: CASSPKQGSYGYTF; CDR3 DNA: TGTGCCAGCAGCCCAAAACAGGGGTCCTATGGCTACACCTTC; V gene: TRBV4-2; J gene: TRBJ1-2; CDR3 length: 14; D gene: TRBD1; clone size: NA
CDR3 protein: CASRRGRETGEQYF; CDR3 DNA: TGTGCCAGCAGACGGGGGCGGGAGACGGGCGAGCAGTACTTC; V gene: TRBV27; J gene: TRBJ2-7; CDR3 length: 14; D gene: NA; clone size: NA
CDR3 protein: CSASPRSGGYTF; CDR3 DNA: TGCAGTGCTAGTCCCCGTAGTGGTGGCTACACCTTC; V gene: TRBV20-1; J gene: TRBJ1-2; CDR3 length: 12; D gene: NA; clone size: NA
CDR3 protein: CASSFSGSPTYEQYF; CDR3 DNA: TGTGCCAGCAGTTTTTCTGGCTCCCCGACTTACGAGCAGTACTTC; V gene: TRBV28; J gene: TRBJ2-7; CDR3 length: 15; D gene: NA; clone size: NA
CDR3 protein: CASSLLGQEYSGANVLTF; CDR3 DNA: TGTGCCAGCAGCTTGTTAGGACAGGAGTACTCTGGGGCCAACGTCCTGACTTTC; V gene: TRBV5-6; J gene: TRBJ2-6; CDR3 length: 18; D gene: TRBD1; clone size: once
CDR3 protein: CASRWRGGYGYTF; CDR3 DNA: TGTGCCAGTAGGTGGAGGGGTGGCTATGGCTACACCTTC; V gene: TRBV19; J gene: TRBJ1-2; CDR3 length: 13; D gene: NA; clone size: NA
CDR3 protein: CASSFGGTNEKLFF; CDR3 DNA: TGTGCCAGCAGTTTCGGGGGGACTAATGAAAAACTGTTTTTT; V gene: TRBV28; J gene: TRBJ1-4; CDR3 length: 14; D gene: NA; clone size: NA
CDR3 protein: CATSDPGTPGETQYF; CDR3 DNA: TGTGCCACCAGTGACCCCGGGACTCCTGGGGAGACCCAGTACTTC; V gene: TRBV24-1; J gene: TRBJ2-5; CDR3 length: 15; D gene: NA; clone size: NA
CDR3 protein: CASSAPGQGLAGSSYEQYF; CDR3 DNA: TGTGCCAGCAGCGCGCCGGGACAGGGGTTAGCGGGGAGCTCCTACGAGCAGTACTTC; V gene: TRBV21-1; J gene: TRBJ2-7; CDR3 length: 19; D gene: NA; clone size: NA
CDR3 protein: CASSSAGRGPSEQYF; CDR3 DNA: TGCGCCAGCAGCTCCGCCGGGCGGGGCCCCTCCGAGCAGTACTTC; V gene: TRBV5-1; J gene: TRBJ2-7; CDR3 length: 15; D gene: NA; clone size: NA
CDR3 protein: CASSLEARGWSDEQYF; CDR3 DNA: TGCGCCAGCAGCTTGGAGGCCCGGGGATGGAGCGACGAGCAGTACTTC; V gene: TRBV5-1; J gene: TRBJ2-7; CDR3 length: 16; D gene: NA; clone size: NA
CDR3 protein: CASSLSWVRDSRKNIQYF; CDR3 DNA: TGTGCCAGCAGCCTTAGCTGGGTTCGGGACTCACGCAAAAACATTCAGTACTTC; V gene: TRBV7-9; J gene: TRBJ2-4; CDR3 length: 18; D gene: NA; clone size: NA
CDR3 protein: CASSLAGGNQPQHF; CDR3 DNA: TGTGCCAGCAGCTTGGCCGGAGGCAATCAGCCCCAGCATTTT; V gene: TRBV5-6; J gene: TRBJ1-5; CDR3 length: 14; D gene: NA; clone size: few
CDR3 protein: CASTSDLLAGGYEQYF; CDR3 DNA: TGTGCCAGCACCTCCGACCTGCTAGCGGGAGGATACGAGCAGTACTTC; V gene: TRBV2; J gene: TRBJ2-7; CDR3 length: 16; D gene: TRBD2; clone size: NA
CDR3 protein: CASSLEQEPMNTEAFF; CDR3 DNA: TGTGCCAGCAGCTTGGAACAGGAACCTATGAACACTGAAGCTTTCTTT; V gene: TRBV5-6; J gene: TRBJ1-1; CDR3 length: 16; D gene: NA; clone size: NA
CDR3 protein: CASSLVPKETQYF; CDR3 DNA: TGCGCCAGCAGCTTGGTTCCAAAAGAGACCCAGTACTTC; V gene: TRBV5-1; J gene: TRBJ2-5; CDR3 length: 13; D gene: NA; clone size: NA
CDR3 protein: CASRLTGDSPLHF; CDR3 DNA: TGTGCCAGCAGGCTAACAGGGGATTCACCCCTCCACTTT; V gene: TRBV2; J gene: TRBJ1-6; CDR3 length: 13; D gene: TRBD1; clone size: NA
CDR3 protein: CASSYNPGQGANEQYF; CDR3 DNA: TGTGCCAGCAGTTACAATCCGGGACAGGGGGCCAACGAGCAGTACTTC; V gene: TRBV6-5; J gene: TRBJ2-7; CDR3 length: 16; D gene: TRBD1; clone size: NA
CDR3 protein: CASRPGTGGCEKLFF; CDR3 DNA: TGTGCAAGTCGCCCTGGGACAGGGGGCTGTGAAAAACTGTTTTTT; V gene: TRBV12-2; J gene: TRBJ1-4; CDR3 length: 15; D gene: NA; clone size: NA
CDR3 protein: CASSPRSGTSAVGMNEQYF; CDR3 DNA: TGTGCCAGCTCACCTCGGTCCGGGACTAGCGCCGTTGGTATGAACGAGCAGTACTTC; V gene: TRBV18; J gene: TRBJ2-7; CDR3 length: 19; D gene: TRBD2; clone size: NA
CDR3 protein: CASSIGSGRALEQYF; CDR3 DNA: TGTGCCAGTAGTATCGGGAGCGGGAGGGCCCTCGAGCAGTACTTC; V gene: TRBV19; J gene: TRBJ2-7; CDR3 length: 15; D gene: TRBD2; clone size: NA
CDR3 protein: CAWKPDGFSYEQYF; CDR3 DNA: TGTGCCTGGAAACCTGACGGGTTCTCCTACGAGCAGTACTTC; V gene: TRBV30; J gene: TRBJ2-7; CDR3 length: 14; D gene: NA; clone size: NA
CDR3 protein: CASRPIAGSGNEQFF; CDR3 DNA: TGTGCCAGCAGACCTATAGCGGGATCGGGCAATGAGCAGTTCTTC; V gene: TRBV11-2; J gene: TRBJ2-1; CDR3 length: 15; D gene: TRBD2; clone size: NA
CDR3 protein: CASSYRSGRAPMGQYF; CDR3 DNA: TGTGCCAGCAGTTATCGGAGCGGGAGGGCCCCCATGGGGCAGTATTTT; V gene: TRBV6-2/TRBV6-3; J gene: TRBJ2-3; CDR3 length: 16; D gene: TRBD2; clone size: NA
CDR3 protein: CASRGQLSTEAFF; CDR3 DNA: TGCGCCAGCAGAGGACAGTTGAGCACTGAAGCTTTCTTT; V gene: TRBV5-1; J gene: TRBJ1-1; CDR3 length: 13; D gene: NA; clone size: once
CDR3 protein: CASSFLGTGGQPQHF; CDR3 DNA: TGTGCCAGCAGCTTCCTCGGGACAGGGGGACAGCCCCAGCATTTT; V gene: TRBV5-6; J gene: TRBJ1-5; CDR3 length: 15; D gene: TRBD1; clone size: few
CDR3 protein: CASSLGPSGTGTLYGYTF; CDR3 DNA: TGCGCCAGCAGCTTGGGACCGTCCGGGACAGGGACGCTCTATGGCTACACCTTC; V gene: TRBV5-1; J gene: TRBJ1-2; CDR3 length: 18; D gene: TRBD1; clone size: once